This T cell receptor (beta chain) was observed in a study of blood T cell repertoires in COVID-19 (dated by TCRdb to about 2020). For the wider study: The collaborator samples originated in the United States, Italy and Spain and spanned the acute and convalescent phases of COVID-19. The material from the prospective study consisted of cDNA or gDNA derived from T cells, B-cell-depleted T cells, or PBMCs. Deeply sampled blood TCRbeta repertoires from subjects exposed to, actively infected with, or recovered from COVID-19 were included in the dataset. The repertoires were released in a freely available public database intended as a resource for research on the immune response to SARS-CoV-2. The samples were drawn from the first 160 participants of the ongoing ImmuneRACE study and from about 1,200 subjects provided by 6 global collaborators. A de-identified subject ID, COVID-19 status, age in years and sex were almost always included in the sample metadata. Where available, HLA class I and class II types were taken from metadata supplied by the sample provider and were not determined by assay-based typing.

Points the paper makes about the study in general: The quantity of clinical and demographic metadata differed by source and by participant and was supplied without curation.

V loses 5 bases, J loses 0 bases, and the germline ends lie 8 bases apart. The germline V gene specifies SNHLY as CDR1 and FYNNEI as CDR2. The CDR3 spans 14 residues, from the cysteine through the phenylalanine. This entry keeps only the CDR3 DNA: 42 bases, framed from base 1. One collaborating source in Seattle enrolled patients while the patients were actively infected and followed the patients over time throughout the course of disease. Whole blood was collected in K2EDTA tubes by collaborating institutions according to the institutions' own protocols. For TCRbeta analysis, collaborators shipped samples in one of three forms: frozen whole blood, isolated PBMCs, or DNA extracted from either of those sample types. In the case of this clone: The antigen it recognizes is unknown. Base qualities are not recorded, but no much larger clone differs from it by a single base.

TCRbeta CDR3 regions were amplified from genomic DNA by means of the immunoSEQ Assay, a bias-controlled multiplex PCR. The authors' pipeline ran thus. The number of nucleated cells in each sample was estimated from the amplification of reference gene primers within the assay. Sequence reads were collapsed and filtered to measure the absolute abundance of every unique TCRbeta CDR3 rearrangement. For each sample, productive Simpson clonality was calculated as the square root of Simpson's diversity index across productive rearrangements. TCRdb mirrors the immuneACCESS table, restricted to in-frame sequences. Some clones are absent from its copies; in checked studies, under half trace to an unresolved V gene, and the reason for the others is unknown. The V and J calls and clone size come from that table; D and trimming were worked out from the DNA. Within this sample are more than 250,000 clones, with 88% of them counted one time only. The ten top clones hold 1.6% of the sample.

The clonotype originates from a woman in her 30s with COVID-19, enrolled during active disease. The rearranged chain carries TRBV2 and TRBJ1-5, with the D gene call left open. Sequencing used peripheral blood. The DNA reads as follows: TGTGCCAGCAGTTCGGGGTTTAGCAATCAGCCCCAGCATTTT. Translated, it reads CASSSGFSNQPQHF.